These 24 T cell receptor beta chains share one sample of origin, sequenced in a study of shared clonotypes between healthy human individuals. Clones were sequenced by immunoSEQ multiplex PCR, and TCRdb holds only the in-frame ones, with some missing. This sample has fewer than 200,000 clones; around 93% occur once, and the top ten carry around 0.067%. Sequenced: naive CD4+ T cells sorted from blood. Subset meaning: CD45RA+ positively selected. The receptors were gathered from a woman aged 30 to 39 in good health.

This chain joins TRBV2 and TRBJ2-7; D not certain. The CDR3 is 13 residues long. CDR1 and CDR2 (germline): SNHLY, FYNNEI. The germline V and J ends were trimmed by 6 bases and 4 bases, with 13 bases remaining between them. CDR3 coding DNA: TGTGCCAGCAGGGATGGTTATTTATACGAGCAGTACTTC. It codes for CASRDGYLYEQYF.

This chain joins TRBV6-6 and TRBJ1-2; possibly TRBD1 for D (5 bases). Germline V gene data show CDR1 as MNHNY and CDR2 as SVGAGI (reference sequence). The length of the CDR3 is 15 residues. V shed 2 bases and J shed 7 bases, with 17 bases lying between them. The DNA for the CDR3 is TGTGCCAGCAGTTACACGTCCATGGGGGGTTCTGGCTACACCTTC. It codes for CASSYTSMGGSGYTF.

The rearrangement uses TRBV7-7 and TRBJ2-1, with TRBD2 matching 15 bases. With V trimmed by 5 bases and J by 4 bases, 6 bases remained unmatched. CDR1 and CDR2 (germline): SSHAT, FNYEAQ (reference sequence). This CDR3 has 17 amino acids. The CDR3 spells CASSPRTSGRAYNEQFF. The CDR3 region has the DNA TGTGCCAGCAGCCCCCGGACTAGCGGGAGGGCGTACAATGAGCAGTTCTTC. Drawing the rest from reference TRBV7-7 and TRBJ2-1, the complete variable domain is GAGVSQSPRYKVTKRGQDVTLRCDPISSHATLYWYQQALGQGPEFLTYFNYEAQPDKSGLPSDRFSAERPEGSISTLTIQRTEQRDSAMYRCASSPRTSGRAYNEQFFGPGTRLTVL.

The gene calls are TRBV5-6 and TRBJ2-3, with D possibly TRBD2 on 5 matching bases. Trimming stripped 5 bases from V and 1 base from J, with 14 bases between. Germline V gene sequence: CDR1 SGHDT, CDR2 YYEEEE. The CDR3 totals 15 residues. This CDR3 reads CASRRSGSGTDTQYF. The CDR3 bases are TGTGCCAGCAGACGGAGCGGCTCGGGCACAGATACGCAGTATTTT.

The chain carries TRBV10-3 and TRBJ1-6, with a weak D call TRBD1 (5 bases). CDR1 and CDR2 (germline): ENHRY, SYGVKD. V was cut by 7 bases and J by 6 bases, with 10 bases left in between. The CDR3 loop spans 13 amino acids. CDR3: CAITDDSNSPLHF. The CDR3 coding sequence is TGTGCCATCACCGATGACAGTAATTCACCCCTCCACTTT.

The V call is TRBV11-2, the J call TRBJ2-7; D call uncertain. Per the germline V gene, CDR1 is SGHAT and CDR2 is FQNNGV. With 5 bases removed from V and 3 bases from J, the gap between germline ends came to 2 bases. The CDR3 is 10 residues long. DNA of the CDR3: TGTGCCAGCAGCATCTACGAGCAGTACTTC. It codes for CASSIYEQYF.

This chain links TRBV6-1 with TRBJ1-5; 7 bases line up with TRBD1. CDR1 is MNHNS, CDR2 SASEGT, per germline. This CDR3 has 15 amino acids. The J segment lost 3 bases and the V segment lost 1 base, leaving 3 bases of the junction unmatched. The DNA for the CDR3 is TGTGCCAGCAGTGAAGGGGAGGGGGCCAATCAGCCCCAGCATTTT. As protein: CASSEGEGANQPQHF.

The CDR3, as DNA: TGTGCCAGCAGCTTACTGGAGGGGAGCTCCTACGAGCAGTACTTC. Residues: CASSLLEGSSYEQYF. This chain links TRBV7-2 with TRBJ2-7, with D maybe TRBD2 (6 bases). The ends were cut back, 2 bases at V and 0 bases at J, with 11 bases in the middle. Germline V gene sequence: CDR1 SGHTA, CDR2 FQGNSA. This CDR3 has 15 residues.

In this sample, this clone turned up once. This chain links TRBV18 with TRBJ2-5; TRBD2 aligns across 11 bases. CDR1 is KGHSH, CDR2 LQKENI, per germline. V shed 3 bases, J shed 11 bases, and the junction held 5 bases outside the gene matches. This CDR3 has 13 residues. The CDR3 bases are TGTGCCAGCTCACCGGGACTAGCGGAAGAGCAGTACTTC. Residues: CASSPGLAEEQYF. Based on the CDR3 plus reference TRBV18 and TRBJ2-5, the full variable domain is NAGVMQNPRHLVRRRGQEARLRCSPMKGHSHVYWYRQLPEEGLKFMVYLQKENIIDESGMPKERFSAEFPKEGPSILRIQQVVRGDSAAYFCASSPGLAEEQYFGPGTRLLVL.

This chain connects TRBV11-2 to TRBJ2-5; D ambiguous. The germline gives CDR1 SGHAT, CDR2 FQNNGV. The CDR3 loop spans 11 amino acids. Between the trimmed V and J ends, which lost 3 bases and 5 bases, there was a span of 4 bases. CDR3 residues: CASSFRETQYF. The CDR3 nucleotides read TGTGCCAGCAGCTTCCGGGAGACCCAGTACTTC.

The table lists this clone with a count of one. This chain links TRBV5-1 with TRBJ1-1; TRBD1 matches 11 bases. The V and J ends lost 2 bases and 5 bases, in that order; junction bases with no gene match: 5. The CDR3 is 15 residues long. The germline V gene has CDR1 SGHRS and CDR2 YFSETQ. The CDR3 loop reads CASSFRDRGLTEAFF. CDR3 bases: TGCGCCAGCAGCTTCCGGGACAGGGGGTTGACTGAAGCTTTCTTT.

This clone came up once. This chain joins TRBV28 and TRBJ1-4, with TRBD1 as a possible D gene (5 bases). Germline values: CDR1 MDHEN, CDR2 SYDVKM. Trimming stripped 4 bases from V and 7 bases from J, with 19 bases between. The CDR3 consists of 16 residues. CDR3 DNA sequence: TGTGCCAGCAGTTCGCCGTGGGGGGACGGGTCTGAAAAACTGTTTTTT. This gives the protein CASSSPWGDGSEKLFF.

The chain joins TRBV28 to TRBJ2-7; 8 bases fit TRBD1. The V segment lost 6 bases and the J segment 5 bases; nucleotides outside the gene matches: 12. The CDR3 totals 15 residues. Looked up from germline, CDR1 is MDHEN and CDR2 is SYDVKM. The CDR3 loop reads CASSPPGQGFNEQYF. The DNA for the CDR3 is TGTGCCAGCAGCCCCCCCGGACAGGGATTCAACGAGCAGTACTTC.

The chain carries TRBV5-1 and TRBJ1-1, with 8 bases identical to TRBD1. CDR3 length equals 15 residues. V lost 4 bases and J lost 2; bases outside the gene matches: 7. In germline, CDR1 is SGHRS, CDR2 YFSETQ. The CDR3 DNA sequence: TGCGCCAGCAGCCCCCAACAGGGGGGCAACACTGAAGCTTTCTTT. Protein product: CASSPQQGGNTEAFF.

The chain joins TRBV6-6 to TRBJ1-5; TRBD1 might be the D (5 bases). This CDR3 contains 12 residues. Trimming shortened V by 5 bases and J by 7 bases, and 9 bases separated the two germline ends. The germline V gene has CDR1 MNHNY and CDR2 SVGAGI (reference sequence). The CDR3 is CASSRGEQPQHF. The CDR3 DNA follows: TGTGCCAGCAGTCGGGGGGAACAGCCCCAGCATTTT.

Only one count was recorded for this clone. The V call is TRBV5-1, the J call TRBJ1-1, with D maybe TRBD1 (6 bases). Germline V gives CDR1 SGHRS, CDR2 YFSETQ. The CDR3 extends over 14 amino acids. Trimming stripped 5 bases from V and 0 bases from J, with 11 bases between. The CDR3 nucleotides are TGCGCCAGCAGTGGAGGGGGAATGAACACTGAAGCTTTCTTT. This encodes CASSGGGMNTEAFF.

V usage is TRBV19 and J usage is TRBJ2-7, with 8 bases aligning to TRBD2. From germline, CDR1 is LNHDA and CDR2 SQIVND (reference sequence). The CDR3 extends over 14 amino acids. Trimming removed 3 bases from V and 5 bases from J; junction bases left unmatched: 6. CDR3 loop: CASSISGGPDEQYF. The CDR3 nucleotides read TGTGCCAGTAGTATTTCGGGAGGGCCAGACGAGCAGTACTTC.

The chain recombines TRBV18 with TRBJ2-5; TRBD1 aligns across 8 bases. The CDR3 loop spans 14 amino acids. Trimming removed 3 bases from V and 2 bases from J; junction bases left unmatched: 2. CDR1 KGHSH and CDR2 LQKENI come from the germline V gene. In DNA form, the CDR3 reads TGTGCCAGCTCACCGGGACAGGATCAAGAGACCCAGTACTTC. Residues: CASSPGQDQETQYF.

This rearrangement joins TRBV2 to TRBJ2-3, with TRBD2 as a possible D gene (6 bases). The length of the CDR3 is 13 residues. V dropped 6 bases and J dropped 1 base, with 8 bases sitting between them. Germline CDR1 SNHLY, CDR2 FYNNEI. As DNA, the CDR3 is TGTGCCAGCAGGGCGGGGCGCACAGATACGCAGTATTTT. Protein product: CASRAGRTDTQYF. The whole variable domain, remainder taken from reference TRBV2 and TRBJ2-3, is EPEVTQTPSHQVTQMGQEVILRCVPISNHLYFYWYRQILGQKVEFLVSFYNNEISEKSEIFDDQFSVERPDGSNFTLKIRSTKLEDSAMYFCASRAGRTDTQYFGPGTRLTVL.

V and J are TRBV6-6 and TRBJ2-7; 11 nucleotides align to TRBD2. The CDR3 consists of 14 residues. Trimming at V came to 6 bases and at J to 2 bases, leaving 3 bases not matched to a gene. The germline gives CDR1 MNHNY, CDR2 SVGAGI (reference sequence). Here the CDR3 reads CASSKTSGTYEQYF. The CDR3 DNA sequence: TGTGCCAGCAGCAAGACTAGCGGGACCTACGAGCAGTACTTC.

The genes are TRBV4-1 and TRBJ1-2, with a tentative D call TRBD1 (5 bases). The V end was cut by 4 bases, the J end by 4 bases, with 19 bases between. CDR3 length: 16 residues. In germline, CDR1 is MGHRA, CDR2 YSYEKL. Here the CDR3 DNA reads TGCGCCAGCAGCCGGGGCTGGTTAGCAAAAGGCTATGGCTACACCTTC. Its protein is CASSRGWLAKGYGYTF.

The CDR3 protein is CASSRPGTGSSGYTF. The CDR3 DNA reads TGTGCCAGCAGTCGCCCCGGGACAGGGTCTTCTGGCTACACCTTC. The J gene is TRBJ1-2, the V gene TRBV27; TRBD1 agrees at 9 bases. The junction had 11 bases not matched to a gene; V was cut back by 5 bases and J by 7 bases. CDR1 and CDR2 from the germline V gene are MNHEY and SMNVEV (reference sequence). This CDR3 has 15 residues.

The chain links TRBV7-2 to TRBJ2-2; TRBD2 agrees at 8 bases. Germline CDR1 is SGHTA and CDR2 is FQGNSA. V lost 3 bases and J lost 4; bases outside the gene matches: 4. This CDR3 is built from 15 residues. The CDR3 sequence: CASSLGLGITGELFF. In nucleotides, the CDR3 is TGTGCCAGCAGCTTGGGACTAGGAATCACCGGGGAGCTGTTTTTT.

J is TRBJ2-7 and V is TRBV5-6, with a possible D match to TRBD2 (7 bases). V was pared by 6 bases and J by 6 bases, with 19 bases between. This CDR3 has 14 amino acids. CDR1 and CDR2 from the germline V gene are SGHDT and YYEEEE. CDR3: CASTKGGLAGEQYF. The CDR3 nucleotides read TGTGCCAGCACCAAGGGGGGGCTAGCAGGCGAGCAGTACTTC.